This T cell receptor (beta chain) was identified in a study of T cell changes during pregnancy in multiple sclerosis. Method: immunoSEQ multiplex PCR; TCRdb's copy keeps in-frame clones and lacks some. The sample lists more than 55,000 clones, roughly nine tenths occurring once. CDR3 length equals 13 residues. Germline values: CDR1 SGHNT, CDR2 YYREEE (reference sequence). Trimming left V 0 bases short and J 7 bases short, with 10 bases between. This clone has only a few counts. The input for sequencing was peripheral blood, taken in the third trimester of pregnancy. The chain couples TRBV5-4 to TRBJ1-1, with D tentatively TRBD1 (6 bases). The origin of this receptor is a female donor with multiple sclerosis, enrolled in a pregnancy study. The CDR3 DNA follows: TGTGCCAGCAGCTTGGCCAGGGGACGTGAAGCTTTCTTT. This gives the protein CASSLARGREAFF.